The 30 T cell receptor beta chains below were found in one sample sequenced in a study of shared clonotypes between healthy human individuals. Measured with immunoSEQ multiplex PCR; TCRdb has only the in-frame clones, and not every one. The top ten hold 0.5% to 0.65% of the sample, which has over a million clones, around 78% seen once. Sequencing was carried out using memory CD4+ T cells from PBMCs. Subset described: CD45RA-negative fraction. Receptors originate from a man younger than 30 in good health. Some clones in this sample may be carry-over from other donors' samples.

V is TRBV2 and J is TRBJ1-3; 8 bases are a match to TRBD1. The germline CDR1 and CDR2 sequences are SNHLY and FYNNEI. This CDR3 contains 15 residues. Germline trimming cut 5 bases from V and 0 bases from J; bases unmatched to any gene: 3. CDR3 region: CASSMDRVSGNTIYF. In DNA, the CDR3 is TGTGCCAGCAGTATGGACAGGGTCTCTGGAAACACCATATATTTT. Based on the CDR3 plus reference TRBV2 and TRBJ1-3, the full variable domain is EPEVTQTPSHQVTQMGQEVILRCVPISNHLYFYWYRQILGQKVEFLVSFYNNEISEKSEIFDDQFSVERPDGSNFTLKIRSTKLEDSAMYFCASSMDRVSGNTIYFGEGSWLTVV.

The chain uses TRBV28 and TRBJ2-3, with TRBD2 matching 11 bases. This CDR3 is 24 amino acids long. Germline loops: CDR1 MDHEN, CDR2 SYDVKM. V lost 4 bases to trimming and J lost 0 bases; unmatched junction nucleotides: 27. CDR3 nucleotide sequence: TGTGCCAGCAGTTCCCGAGCAGGGGGCGGCCGGCTAGCGGGAGGTCAGTGGAGCACAGATACGCAGTATTTT. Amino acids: CASSSRAGGGRLAGGQWSTDTQYF.

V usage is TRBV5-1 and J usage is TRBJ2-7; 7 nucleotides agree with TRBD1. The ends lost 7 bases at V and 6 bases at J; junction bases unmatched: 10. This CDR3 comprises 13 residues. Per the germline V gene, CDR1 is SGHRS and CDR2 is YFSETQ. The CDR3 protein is CASSRGSSVEQYF. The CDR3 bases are TGCGCCAGCTCCAGGGGGTCCTCTGTCGAGCAGTACTTC.

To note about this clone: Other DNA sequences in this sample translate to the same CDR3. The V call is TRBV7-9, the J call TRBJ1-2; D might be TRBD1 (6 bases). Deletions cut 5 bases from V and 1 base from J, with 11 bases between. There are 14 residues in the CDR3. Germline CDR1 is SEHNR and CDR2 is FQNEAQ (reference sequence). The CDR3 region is CASSLGQNNYGYTF. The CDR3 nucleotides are TGTGCCAGCAGCCTCGGACAGAATAACTATGGCTACACCTTC.

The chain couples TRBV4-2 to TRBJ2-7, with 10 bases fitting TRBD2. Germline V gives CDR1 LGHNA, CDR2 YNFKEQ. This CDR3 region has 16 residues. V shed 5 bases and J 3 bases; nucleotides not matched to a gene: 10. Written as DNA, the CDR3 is TGTGCCAGCAGCGTCCCTATAGCGGGAGGAAGCTACGAGCAGTACTTC. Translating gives CASSVPIAGGSYEQYF.

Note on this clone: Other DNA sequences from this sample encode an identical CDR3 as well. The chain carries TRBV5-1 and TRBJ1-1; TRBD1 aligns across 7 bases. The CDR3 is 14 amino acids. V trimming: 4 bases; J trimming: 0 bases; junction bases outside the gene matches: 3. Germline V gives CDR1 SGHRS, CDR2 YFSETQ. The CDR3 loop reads CASSRDSLNTEAFF. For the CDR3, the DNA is TGCGCCAGCAGCCGGGACAGCTTGAACACTGAAGCTTTCTTT. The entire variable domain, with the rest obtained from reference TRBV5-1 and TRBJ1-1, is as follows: KAGVTQTPRYLIKTRGQQVTLSCSPISGHRSVSWYQQTPGQGLQFLFEYFSETQRNKGNFPGRFSGRQFSNSRSEMNVSTLELGDSALYLCASSRDSLNTEAFFGQGTRLTVV.

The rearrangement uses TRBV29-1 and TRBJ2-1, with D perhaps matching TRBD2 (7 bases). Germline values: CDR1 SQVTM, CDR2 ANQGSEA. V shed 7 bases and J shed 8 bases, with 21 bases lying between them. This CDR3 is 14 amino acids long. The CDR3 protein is CSALRGGVEDEQFF. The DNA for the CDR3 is TGCAGCGCCCTAAGGGGGGGAGTGGAGGATGAGCAGTTCTTC.

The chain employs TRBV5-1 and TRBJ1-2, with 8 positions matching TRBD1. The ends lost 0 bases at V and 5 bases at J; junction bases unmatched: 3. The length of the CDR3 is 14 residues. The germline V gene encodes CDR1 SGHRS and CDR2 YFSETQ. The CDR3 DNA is TGCGCCAGCAGCTTGGACAGGGGGAAATATGGCTACACCTTC. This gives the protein CASSLDRGKYGYTF.

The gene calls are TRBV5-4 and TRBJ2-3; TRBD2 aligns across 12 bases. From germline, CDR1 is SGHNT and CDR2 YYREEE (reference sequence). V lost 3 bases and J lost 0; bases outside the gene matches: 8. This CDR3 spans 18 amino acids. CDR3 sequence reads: CASSSVGLAGLSTDTQYF. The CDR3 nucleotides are TGTGCCAGCAGCTCGGTGGGACTAGCGGGCCTAAGCACAGATACGCAGTATTTT. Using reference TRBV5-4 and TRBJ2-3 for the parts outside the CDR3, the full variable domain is ETGVTQSPTHLIKTRGQQVTLRCSSQSGHNTVSWYQQALGQGPQFIFQYYREEENGRGNFPPRFSGLQFPNYSSELNVNALELDDSALYLCASSSVGLAGLSTDTQYFGPGTRLTVL.

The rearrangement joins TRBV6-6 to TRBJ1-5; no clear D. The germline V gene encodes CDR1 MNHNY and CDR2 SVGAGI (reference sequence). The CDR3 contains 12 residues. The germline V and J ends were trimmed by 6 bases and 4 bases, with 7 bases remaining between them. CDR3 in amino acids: CASRYSNQPQHF. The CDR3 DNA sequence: TGTGCCAGCAGATACAGTAATCAGCCCCAGCATTTT.

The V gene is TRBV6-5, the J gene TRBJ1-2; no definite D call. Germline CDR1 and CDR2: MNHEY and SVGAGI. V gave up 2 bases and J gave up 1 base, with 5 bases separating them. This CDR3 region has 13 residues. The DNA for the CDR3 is TGTGCCAGCAGTTACAGCGATAACTATGGCTACACCTTC. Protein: CASSYSDNYGYTF.

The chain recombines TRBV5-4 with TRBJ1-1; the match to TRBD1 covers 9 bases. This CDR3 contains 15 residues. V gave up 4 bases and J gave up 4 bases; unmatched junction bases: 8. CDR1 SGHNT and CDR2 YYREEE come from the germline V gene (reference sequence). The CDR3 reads CASSGDRVGGTEAFF. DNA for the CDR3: TGTGCCAGCAGCGGGGACAGGGTGGGTGGCACTGAAGCTTTCTTT.

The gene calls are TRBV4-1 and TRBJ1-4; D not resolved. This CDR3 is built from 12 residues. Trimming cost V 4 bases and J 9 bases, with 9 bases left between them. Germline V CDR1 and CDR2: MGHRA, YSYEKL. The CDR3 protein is CASSPQSQKLFF. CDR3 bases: TGCGCCAGCAGCCCCCAGAGTCAAAAACTGTTTTTT.

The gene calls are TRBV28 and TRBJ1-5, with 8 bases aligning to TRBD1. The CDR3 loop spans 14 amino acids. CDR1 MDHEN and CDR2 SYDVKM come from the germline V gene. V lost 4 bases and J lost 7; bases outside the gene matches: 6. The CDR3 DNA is TGTGCCAGCAGTTATACACAGGGGGACCAGCCCCAGCATTTT. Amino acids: CASSYTQGDQPQHF.

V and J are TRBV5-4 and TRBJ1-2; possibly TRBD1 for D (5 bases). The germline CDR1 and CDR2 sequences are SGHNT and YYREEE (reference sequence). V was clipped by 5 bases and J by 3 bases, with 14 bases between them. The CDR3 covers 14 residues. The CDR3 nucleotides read TGTGCCAGCAGGCCGTCGGGGGGGTACTATGGCTACACCTTC. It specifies CASRPSGGYYGYTF.

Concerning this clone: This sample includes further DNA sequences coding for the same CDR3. CDR3 DNA: TGTGCCAGCACCAGAGGAGGAAGCTCCTACGAGCAGTACTTC. Translation: CASTRGGSSYEQYF. The chain joins TRBV6-5 to TRBJ2-7; D is perhaps TRBD2 (5 bases). Germline V gene data show CDR1 as MNHEY and CDR2 as SVGAGI. Trimming pared 7 bases from V and 0 bases from J, leaving 13 bases between. The CDR3 is made up of 14 amino acids.

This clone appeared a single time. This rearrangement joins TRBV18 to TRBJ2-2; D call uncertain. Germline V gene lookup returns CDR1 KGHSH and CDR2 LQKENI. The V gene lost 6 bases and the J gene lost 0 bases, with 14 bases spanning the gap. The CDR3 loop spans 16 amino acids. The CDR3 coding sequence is TGTGCCAGCTCTCAAATACTCGCAGCGAACACCGGGGAGCTGTTTTTT. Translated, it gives CASSQILAANTGELFF.

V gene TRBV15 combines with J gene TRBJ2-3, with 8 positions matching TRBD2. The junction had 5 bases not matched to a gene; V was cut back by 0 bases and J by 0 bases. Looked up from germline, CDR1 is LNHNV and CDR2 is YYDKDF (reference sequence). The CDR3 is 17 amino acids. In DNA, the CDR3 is TGTGCCACCAGCAGAGACAGCGGGAGAAAAAGCACAGATACGCAGTATTTT. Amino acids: CATSRDSGRKSTDTQYF.

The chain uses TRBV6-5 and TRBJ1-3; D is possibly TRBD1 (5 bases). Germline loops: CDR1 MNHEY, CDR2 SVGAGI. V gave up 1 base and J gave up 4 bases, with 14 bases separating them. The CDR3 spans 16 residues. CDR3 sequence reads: CASSYFAQGRGNTIYF. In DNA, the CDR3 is TGTGCCAGCAGTTACTTCGCCCAGGGAAGGGGAAACACCATATATTTT.

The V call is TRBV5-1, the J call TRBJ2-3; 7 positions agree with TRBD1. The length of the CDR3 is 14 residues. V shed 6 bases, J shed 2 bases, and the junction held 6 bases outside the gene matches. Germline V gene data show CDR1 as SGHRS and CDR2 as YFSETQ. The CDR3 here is CASKPGQYTDTQYF. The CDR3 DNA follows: TGCGCCAGCAAACCGGGACAGTACACAGATACGCAGTATTTT. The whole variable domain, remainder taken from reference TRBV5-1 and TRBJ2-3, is KAGVTQTPRYLIKTRGQQVTLSCSPISGHRSVSWYQQTPGQGLQFLFEYFSETQRNKGNFPGRFSGRQFSNSRSEMNVSTLELGDSALYLCASKPGQYTDTQYFGPGTRLTVL.

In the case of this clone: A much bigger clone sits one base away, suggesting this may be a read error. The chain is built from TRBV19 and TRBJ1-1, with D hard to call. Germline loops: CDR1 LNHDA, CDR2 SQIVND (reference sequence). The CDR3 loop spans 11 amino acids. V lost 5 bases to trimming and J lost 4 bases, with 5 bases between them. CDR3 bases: TGTGCCAGTAGTCAGAGCACTGAAGCTTTCTTT. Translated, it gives CASSQSTEAFF.

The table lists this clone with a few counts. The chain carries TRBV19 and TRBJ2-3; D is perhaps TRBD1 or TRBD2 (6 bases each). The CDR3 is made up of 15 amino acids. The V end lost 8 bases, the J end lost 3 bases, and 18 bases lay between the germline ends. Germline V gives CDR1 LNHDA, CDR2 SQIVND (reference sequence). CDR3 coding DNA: TGTGCCAGTGCTTGGGGGGCATCTCCGACAGATACGCAGTATTTT. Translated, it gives CASAWGASPTDTQYF.

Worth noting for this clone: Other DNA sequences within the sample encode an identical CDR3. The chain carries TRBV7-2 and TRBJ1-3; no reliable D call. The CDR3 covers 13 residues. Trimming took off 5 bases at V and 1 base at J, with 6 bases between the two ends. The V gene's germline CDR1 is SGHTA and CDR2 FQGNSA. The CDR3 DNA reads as TGTGCCAGCAGCACTAGTTCTGGAAACACCATATATTTT. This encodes CASSTSSGNTIYF.

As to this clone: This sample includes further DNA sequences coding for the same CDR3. The CDR3: CASSPGTRGKQYF. DNA for the CDR3: TGTGCCAGCAGTCCTGGGACCCGAGGTAAGCAGTACTTC. The chain carries TRBV2 and TRBJ2-7; the D gene could be TRBD1 or TRBD2 (5 bases each). In germline, CDR1 is SNHLY, CDR2 FYNNEI. This CDR3 spans 13 amino acids. The germline V and J ends were trimmed by 5 bases and 8 bases, with 16 bases remaining between them. Full variable domain (outside the CDR3, taken from reference TRBV2 and TRBJ2-7): EPEVTQTPSHQVTQMGQEVILRCVPISNHLYFYWYRQILGQKVEFLVSFYNNEISEKSEIFDDQFSVERPDGSNFTLKIRSTKLEDSAMYFCASSPGTRGKQYFGPGTRLTVT.

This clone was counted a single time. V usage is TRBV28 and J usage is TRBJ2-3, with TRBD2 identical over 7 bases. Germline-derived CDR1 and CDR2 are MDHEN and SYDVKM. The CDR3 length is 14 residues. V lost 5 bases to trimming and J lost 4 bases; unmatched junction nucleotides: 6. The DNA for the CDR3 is TGTGCCAGCAGTCGACTAGCTGGGGCAGATACGCAGTATTTT. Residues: CASSRLAGADTQYF.

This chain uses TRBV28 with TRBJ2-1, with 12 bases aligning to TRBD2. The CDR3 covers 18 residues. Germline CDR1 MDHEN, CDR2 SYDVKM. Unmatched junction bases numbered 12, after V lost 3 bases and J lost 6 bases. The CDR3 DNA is TGTGCCAGCAGTTTGAGTCTAGCGGGAGGGGTATTCAGCAATGAGCAGTTCTTC. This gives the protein CASSLSLAGGVFSNEQFF.

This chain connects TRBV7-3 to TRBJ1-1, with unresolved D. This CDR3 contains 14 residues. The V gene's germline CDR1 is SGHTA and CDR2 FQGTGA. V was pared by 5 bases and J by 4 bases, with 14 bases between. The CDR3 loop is CASSPSRAGTEAFF. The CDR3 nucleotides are TGTGCCAGCAGCCCTTCTAGGGCGGGCACTGAAGCTTTCTTT.

The CDR3 here is CASSLGGHNEQYF. The DNA of the CDR3 is TGCGCCAGCAGCTTGGGGGGACATAACGAGCAGTACTTC. V is TRBV5-1 and J is TRBJ2-5, with a tentative D call TRBD1 (6 bases). Gene TRBJ2-7 matches the end of the DNA better, so the J call may be wrong. The CDR3 sequence is 13 residues long. Germline CDR1 and CDR2: SGHRS and YFSETQ.

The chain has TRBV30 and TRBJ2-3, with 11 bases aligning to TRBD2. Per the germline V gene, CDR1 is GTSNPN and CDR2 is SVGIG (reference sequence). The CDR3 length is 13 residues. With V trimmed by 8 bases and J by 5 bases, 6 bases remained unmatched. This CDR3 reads CASTGTSGDTQYF. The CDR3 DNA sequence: TGTGCCAGCACGGGGACTAGCGGAGATACGCAGTATTTT.

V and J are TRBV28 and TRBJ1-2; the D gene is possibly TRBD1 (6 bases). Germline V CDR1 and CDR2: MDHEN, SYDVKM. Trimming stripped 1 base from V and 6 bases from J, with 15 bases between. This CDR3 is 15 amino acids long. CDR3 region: CASSLLGGAGHGYTF. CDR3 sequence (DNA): TGTGCCAGCAGTTTATTGGGGGGCGCCGGGCATGGCTACACCTTC.